This paragraph covers one T cell receptor beta chain sequence. Germline CDR1 MRHNA, CDR2 SNTAGT. This CDR3 is built from 15 residues. V lost 2 bases and J lost 8; bases outside the gene matches: 3. This specimen belongs to a study of blood T cell repertoires in COVID-19. On the study more broadly: PBMCs, B-cell-depleted T cells, or T cells provided the cDNA or gDNA that made up the material.

Only in-frame clones appear in the TCRdb table, and some are missing; sequencing was by immunoSEQ multiplex PCR. The sample yields 120,000 or so clones, roughly 84% seen once. Source material: peripheral blood. This rearrangement joins TRBV6-4 to TRBJ2-1; 13 bases are a match to TRBD2. This TCR derives from a woman aged 30 to 39 who had recovered from COVID-19. Here the CDR3 reads CASSDTSGGADEQFF. CDR3 nucleotide sequence: TGTGCCAGCAGTGACACTAGCGGGGGGGCCGATGAGCAGTTCTTC.